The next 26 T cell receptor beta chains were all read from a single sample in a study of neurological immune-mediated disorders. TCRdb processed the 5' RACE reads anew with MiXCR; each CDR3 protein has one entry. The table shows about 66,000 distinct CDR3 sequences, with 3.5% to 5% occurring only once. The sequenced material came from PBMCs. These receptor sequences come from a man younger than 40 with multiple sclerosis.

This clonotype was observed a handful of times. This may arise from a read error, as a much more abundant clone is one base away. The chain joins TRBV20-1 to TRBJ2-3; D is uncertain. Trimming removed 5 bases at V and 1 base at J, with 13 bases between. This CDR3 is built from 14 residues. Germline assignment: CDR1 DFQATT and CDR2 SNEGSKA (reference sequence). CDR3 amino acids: CSASAGRRTDTQYF. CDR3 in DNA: TGCAGTGCTTCAGCCGGGCGCCGCACAGATACGCAGTATTTT.

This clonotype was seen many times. For the CDR3, the DNA is TGCGCCACCTCGGCTGGGGGATCCTCCTACGAGCAGTACTTC. Protein: CATSAGGSSYEQYF. The chain has TRBV5-1 and TRBJ2-7; the D gene could be TRBD1 or TRBD2 (5 bases each). Germline CDR1 reads SGHRS; CDR2 reads YFSETQ. This CDR3 region has 14 residues. Trimming took 9 bases from V and 0 from J, leaving 16 bases between them.

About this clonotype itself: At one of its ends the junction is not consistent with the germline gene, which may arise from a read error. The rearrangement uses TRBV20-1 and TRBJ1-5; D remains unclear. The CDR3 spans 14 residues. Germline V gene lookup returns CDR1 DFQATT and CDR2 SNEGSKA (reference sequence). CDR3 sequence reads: CSASRASGSQPQNF. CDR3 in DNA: TGCAGTGCTTCCCGGGCCTCGGGGAGTCAGCCCCAGAATTTT.

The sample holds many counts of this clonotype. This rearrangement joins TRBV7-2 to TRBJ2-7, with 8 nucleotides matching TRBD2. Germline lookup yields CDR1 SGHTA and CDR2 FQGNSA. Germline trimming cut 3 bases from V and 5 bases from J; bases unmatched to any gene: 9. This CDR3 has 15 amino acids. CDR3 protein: CASSLLAGGLDEQYF. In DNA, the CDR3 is TGTGCCAGCAGCTTGCTGGCGGGAGGTTTGGACGAGCAGTACTTC.

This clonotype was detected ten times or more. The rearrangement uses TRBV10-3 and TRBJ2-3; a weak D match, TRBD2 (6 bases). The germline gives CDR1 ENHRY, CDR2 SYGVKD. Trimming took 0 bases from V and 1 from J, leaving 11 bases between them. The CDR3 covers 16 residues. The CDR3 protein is CAISESVGGGTDTQYF. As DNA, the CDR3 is TGTGCCATCAGTGAGTCTGTTGGCGGGGGCACAGATACGCAGTATTTT.

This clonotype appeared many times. The CDR3 region is CSASSGLGTGELFF. The CDR3 DNA sequence: TGCAGTGCTTCCTCAGGGCTTGGGACCGGGGAGCTGTTTTTT. The chain uses TRBV20-1 and TRBJ2-2; D might be TRBD1 (5 bases). Germline CDR1 is DFQATT and CDR2 is SNEGSKA (reference sequence). The CDR3 length is 14 residues. Trimming cost V 5 bases and J 5 bases, with 15 bases left between them.

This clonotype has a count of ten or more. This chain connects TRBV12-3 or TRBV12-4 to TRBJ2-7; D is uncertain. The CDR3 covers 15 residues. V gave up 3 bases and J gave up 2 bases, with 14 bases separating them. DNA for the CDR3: TGTGCCAGCAGTTTGGCTGCGACGCTGGCCTACGAGCAGTACTTC. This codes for CASSLAATLAYEQYF.

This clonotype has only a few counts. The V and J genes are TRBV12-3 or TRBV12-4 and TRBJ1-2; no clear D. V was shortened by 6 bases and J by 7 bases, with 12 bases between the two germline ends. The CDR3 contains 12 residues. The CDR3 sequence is CASSTRRPGYTF. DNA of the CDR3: TGTGCCAGCAGCACGCGACGGCCTGGCTACACCTTC.

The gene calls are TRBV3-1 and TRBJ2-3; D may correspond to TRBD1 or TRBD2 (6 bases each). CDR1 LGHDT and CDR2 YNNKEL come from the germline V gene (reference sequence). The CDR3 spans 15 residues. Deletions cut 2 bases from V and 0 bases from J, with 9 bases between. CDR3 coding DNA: TGTGCCAGCAGCCAACTAGGGGGGAGCACAGATACGCAGTATTTT. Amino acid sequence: CASSQLGGSTDTQYF.

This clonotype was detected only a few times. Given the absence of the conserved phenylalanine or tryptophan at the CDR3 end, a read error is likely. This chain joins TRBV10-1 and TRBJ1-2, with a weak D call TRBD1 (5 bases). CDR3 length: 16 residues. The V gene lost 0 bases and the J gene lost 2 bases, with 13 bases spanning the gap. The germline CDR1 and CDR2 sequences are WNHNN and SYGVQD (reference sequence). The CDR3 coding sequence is TGCGCCAGCAGTGAGTCGGGGCAGGGAGAAAACTATGGCTACACCAAC. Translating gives CASSESGQGENYGYTN.

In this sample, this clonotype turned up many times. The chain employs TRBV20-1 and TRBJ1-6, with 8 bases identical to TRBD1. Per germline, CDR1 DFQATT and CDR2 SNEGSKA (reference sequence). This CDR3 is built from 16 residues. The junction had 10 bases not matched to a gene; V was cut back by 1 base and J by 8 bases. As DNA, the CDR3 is TGCAGTGCTAGAGGTCCTCCGGGACAGGAGGATTCACCCCTCCACTTT. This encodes CSARGPPGQEDSPLHF.

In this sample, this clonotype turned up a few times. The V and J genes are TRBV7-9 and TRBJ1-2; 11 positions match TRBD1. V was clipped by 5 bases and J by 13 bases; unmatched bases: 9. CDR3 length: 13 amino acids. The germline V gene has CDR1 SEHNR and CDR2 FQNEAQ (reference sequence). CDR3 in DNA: TGTGCCAGCAGCCCCGGGACAGGGGGAGAATGCACCTTC. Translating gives CASSPGTGGECTF. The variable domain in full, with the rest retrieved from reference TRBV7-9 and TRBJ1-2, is DTGVSQNPRHKITKRGQNVTFRCDPISEHNRLYWYRQTLGQGPEFLTYFQNEAQLEKSRLLSDRFSAERPKGSFSTLEIQRTEQGDSAMYLCASSPGTGGECTFGSGTRLTVV.

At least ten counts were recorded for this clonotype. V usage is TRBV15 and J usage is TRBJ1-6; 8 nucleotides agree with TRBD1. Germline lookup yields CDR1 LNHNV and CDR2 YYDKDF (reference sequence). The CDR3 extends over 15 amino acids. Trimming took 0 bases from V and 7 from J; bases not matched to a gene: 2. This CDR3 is CATSRDTGGNSPLHF. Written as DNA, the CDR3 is TGTGCCACCAGCAGAGATACAGGGGGAAATTCACCCCTCCACTTT.

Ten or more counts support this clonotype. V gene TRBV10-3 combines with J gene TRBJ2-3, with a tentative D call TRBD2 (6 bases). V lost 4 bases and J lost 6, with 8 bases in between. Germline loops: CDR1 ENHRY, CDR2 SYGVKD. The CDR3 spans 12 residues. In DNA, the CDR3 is TGTGCCATCAGTGCCGCGGGGGATACGCAGTATTTT. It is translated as CAISAAGDTQYF.

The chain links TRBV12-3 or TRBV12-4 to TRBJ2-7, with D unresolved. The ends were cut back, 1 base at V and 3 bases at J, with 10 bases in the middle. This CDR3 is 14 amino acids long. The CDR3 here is CASSLVGKVYEQYF. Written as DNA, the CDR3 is TGTGCCAGCAGTTTAGTCGGAAAGGTCTACGAGCAGTACTTC.

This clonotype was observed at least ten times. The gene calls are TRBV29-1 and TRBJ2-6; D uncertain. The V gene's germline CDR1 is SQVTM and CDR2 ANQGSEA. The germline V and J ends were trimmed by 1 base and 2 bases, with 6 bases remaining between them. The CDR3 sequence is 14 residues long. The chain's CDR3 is CSVEGGTGANVLTF. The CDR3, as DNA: TGCAGCGTTGAAGGGGGAACTGGGGCCAACGTCCTGACTTTC.

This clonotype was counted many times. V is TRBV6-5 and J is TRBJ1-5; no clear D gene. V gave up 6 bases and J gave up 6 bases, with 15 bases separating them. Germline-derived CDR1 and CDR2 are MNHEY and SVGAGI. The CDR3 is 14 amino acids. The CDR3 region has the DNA TGTGCCAGCAGGAGTTTGGCCATTCCTCAGCCCCAGCATTTT. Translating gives CASRSLAIPQPQHF.

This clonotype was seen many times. The CDR3 DNA sequence: TGTGCCAGCAGTGAACGGGGGCCTGTGGATACGCAGTATTTT. As protein: CASSERGPVDTQYF. V gene TRBV6-1 combines with J gene TRBJ2-3; D assignment may be TRBD1 or TRBD2 (6 bases each). The CDR3 is made up of 14 amino acids. Trimming removed 2 bases from V and 6 bases from J, with 12 bases in between. Looked up from germline, CDR1 is MNHNS and CDR2 is SASEGT.

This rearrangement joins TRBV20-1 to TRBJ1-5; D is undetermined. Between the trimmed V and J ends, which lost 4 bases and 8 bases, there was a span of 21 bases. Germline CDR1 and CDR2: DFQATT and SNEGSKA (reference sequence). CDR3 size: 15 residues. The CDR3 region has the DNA TGCAGTGCTACTTGGGTCCCAAGAGGAGATAAGCCCCAGCATTTT. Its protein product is CSATWVPRGDKPQHF.

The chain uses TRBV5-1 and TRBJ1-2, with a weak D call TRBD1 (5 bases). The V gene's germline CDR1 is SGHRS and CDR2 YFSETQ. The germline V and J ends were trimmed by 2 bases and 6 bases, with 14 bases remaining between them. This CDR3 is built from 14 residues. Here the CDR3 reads CASSFEGKGHGYTF. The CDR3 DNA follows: TGCGCCAGCAGCTTTGAGGGAAAGGGACATGGCTACACCTTC.

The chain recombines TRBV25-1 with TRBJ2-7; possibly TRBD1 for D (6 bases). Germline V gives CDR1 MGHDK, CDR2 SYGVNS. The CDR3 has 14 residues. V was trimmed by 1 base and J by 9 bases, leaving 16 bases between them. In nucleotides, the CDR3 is TGTGCCAGCAGTGAATCAGGGGCGTTCTATGTGCAGTACTTC. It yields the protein CASSESGAFYVQYF.

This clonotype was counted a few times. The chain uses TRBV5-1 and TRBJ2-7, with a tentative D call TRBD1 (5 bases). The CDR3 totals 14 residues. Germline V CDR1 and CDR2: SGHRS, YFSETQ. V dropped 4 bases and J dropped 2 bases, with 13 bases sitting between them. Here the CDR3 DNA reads TGCGCCAGCAGCCCCGACAGCTCGGCCTACGAGCAGTACTTC. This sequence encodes CASSPDSSAYEQYF.

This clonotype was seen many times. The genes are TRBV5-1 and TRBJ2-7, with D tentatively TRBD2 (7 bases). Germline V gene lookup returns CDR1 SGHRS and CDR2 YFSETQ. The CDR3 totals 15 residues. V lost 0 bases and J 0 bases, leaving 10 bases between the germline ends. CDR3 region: CASSLVGGASYEQYF. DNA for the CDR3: TGCGCCAGCAGCTTGGTAGGGGGGGCCTCCTACGAGCAGTACTTC.

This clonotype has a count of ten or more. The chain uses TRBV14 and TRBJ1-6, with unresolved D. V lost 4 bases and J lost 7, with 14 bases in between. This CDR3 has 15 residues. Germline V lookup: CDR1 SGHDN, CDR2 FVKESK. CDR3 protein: CASSPRPAVNSPLHF. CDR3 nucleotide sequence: TGTGCCAGCAGCCCACGACCAGCAGTAAATTCACCCCTCCACTTT.

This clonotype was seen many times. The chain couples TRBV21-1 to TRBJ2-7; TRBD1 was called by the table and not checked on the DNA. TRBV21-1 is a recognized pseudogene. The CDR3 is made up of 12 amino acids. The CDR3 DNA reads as TGTGCCAGCAGCCCCAGGGGAAAGGAGCAGTACTTC. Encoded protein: CASSPRGKEQYF.

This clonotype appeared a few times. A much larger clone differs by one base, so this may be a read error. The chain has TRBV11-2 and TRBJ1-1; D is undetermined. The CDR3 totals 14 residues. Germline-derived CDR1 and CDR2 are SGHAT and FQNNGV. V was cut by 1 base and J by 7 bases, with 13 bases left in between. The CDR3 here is CASSLGGKPDEAFF. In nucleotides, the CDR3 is TGTGCCAGCAGCTTAGGAGGGAAGCCCGATGAAGCTTTCTTT.